A selection of T cell receptor beta chains follows, all from one sample in a study of Graves' ophthalmopathy and Graves' hyperthyroidism. MiXCR, applied by TCRdb to the multiplex PCR reads, yields one record per CDR3 protein. In the table there are about 700,000 distinct CDR3 sequences, about 40% of which are singletons. The sequenced sample was peripheral blood. The source of these receptors is an adult man with Graves' ophthalmopathy. Each CDR3 is given with its conserved first and last residue. A D gene is named only where the DNA matches it firmly. Part of the rows lack a size; the others show once, few, many or a class for expanded clones.

v_gene: TRBV9; abundance: many; d_gene: TRBD1; j_gene: TRBJ1-2; CDR3nt: TGTACCAGCAGCGCCGGACAGGGCATCGGGTATGGCTACACCTTC; CDR3aa: CTSSAGQGIGYGYTF
v_gene: TRBV10-3; abundance: .; d_gene: .; j_gene: TRBJ1-5; CDR3nt: TGTGCCATCAGATCTAACCCAGATGAGAATCAGCCCCAGCATTTT; CDR3aa: CAIRSNPDENQPQHF
v_gene: TRBV7-9; abundance: .; d_gene: TRBD2; j_gene: TRBJ2-2; CDR3nt: TGTGCCAGCAGATTAAAGCGGGGGAACACCGGGGAGCCGTTTTTT; CDR3aa: CASRLKRGNTGEPFF
v_gene: TRBV15; abundance: .; d_gene: TRBD1; j_gene: TRBJ1-2; CDR3nt: TGTGCCACCCGGGGGACAGGGGATGGCTACACCTTC; CDR3aa: CATRGTGDGYTF
v_gene: TRBV3-1; abundance: few; d_gene: .; j_gene: TRBJ1-3; CDR3nt: TGTGCCAGCACCCCCGGAGTAGGAGATGGAAACACCATATATTTT; CDR3aa: CASTPGVGDGNTIYF
v_gene: TRBV25-1; abundance: .; d_gene: .; j_gene: TRBJ1-4; CDR3nt: TGTGCCAGCGTTGAAGATCCGGCGGGCGAAAAACTGTTTTTT; CDR3aa: CASVEDPAGEKLFF
v_gene: TRBV29-1; abundance: .; d_gene: TRBD1; j_gene: TRBJ1-2; CDR3nt: TGCAGCGCCCCGACAGGGGCGTTTGGCTACACCTTC; CDR3aa: CSAPTGAFGYTF
v_gene: TRBV12-3/TRBV12-4; abundance: few; d_gene: .; j_gene: TRBJ1-1; CDR3nt: TGTGCCAGCACCCGAAACGGCGGAGGGAGGAACACTGAAGCTTTCTTT; CDR3aa: CASTRNGGGRNTEAFF
v_gene: TRBV15; abundance: .; d_gene: .; j_gene: TRBJ1-2; CDR3nt: TGTGCCACCAGCAGCGGGGGCGGAGCTCGAGTTTATGGCTACACCTTC; CDR3aa: CATSSGGGARVYGYTF
v_gene: TRBV7-3; abundance: .; d_gene: TRBD1; j_gene: TRBJ2-5; CDR3nt: TGTGCCAGCAGCCAGGACAGGGGCGCGACCCAGTACTTC; CDR3aa: CASSQDRGATQYF
v_gene: TRBV10-3; abundance: .; d_gene: .; j_gene: TRBJ2-3; CDR3nt: TGTGCCATCAGTGAGCTCGACCCTAGCGCAGATACGCAGTATTTT; CDR3aa: CAISELDPSADTQYF
v_gene: TRBV7-9; abundance: .; d_gene: .; j_gene: TRBJ1-2; CDR3nt: TGTGCCAGCTCACCAACGACACTCTCTAACTATGGCTACACCTTC; CDR3aa: CASSPTTLSNYGYTF
v_gene: TRBV5-1; abundance: .; d_gene: .; j_gene: TRBJ2-2; CDR3nt: TGCGCCAGCAGCACAGGACAGAAGAACACCGGGGAGCTGTTTTTT; CDR3aa: CASSTGQKNTGELFF
v_gene: TRBV10-3; abundance: .; d_gene: .; j_gene: TRBJ1-5; CDR3nt: TGTGCCATCAGTGGGGGCCGTCAGCCCCAGCATTTT; CDR3aa: CAISGGRQPQHF
v_gene: TRBV10-3; abundance: few; d_gene: TRBD1; j_gene: TRBJ1-2; CDR3nt: TGTGCCAGCAGTGGGGGGGGAGGGGGACAGGGTAACTATGGCTACACCTTC; CDR3aa: CASSGGGGGQGNYGYTF
v_gene: TRBV10-3; abundance: .; d_gene: .; j_gene: TRBJ1-1; CDR3nt: TGTGCCATCAGTTACGGGGCAGGGAGGAACACTGAAGCTTTCTTT; CDR3aa: CAISYGAGRNTEAFF
v_gene: TRBV15; abundance: many; d_gene: .; j_gene: TRBJ1-1; CDR3nt: TGTGCCACCAGTCCCGCCAGGAGAAGTCAAAACACTGAAGCTTTCTTT; CDR3aa: CATSPARRSQNTEAFF
v_gene: TRBV7-6; abundance: many; d_gene: .; j_gene: TRBJ1-1; CDR3nt: TGTGCCAGCAGCGCACTCACCGGGACAATCACTGAAGCTTTCTTT; CDR3aa: CASSALTGTITEAFF
v_gene: TRBV7-9; abundance: many; d_gene: .; j_gene: TRBJ1-2; CDR3nt: TGTGCCAGCAGCCCCCGGGACGAAAGGATCTATGGCTACACCTTC; CDR3aa: CASSPRDERIYGYTF
v_gene: TRBV27; abundance: .; d_gene: .; j_gene: TRBJ2-5; CDR3nt: TGTGCCAGCAGTTTATCGGTTGGACGGAAAGAGACCCAGTACTTC; CDR3aa: CASSLSVGRKETQYF
v_gene: TRBV12-3/TRBV12-4; abundance: many; d_gene: .; j_gene: TRBJ2-7; CDR3nt: TGTGCCAGCAGTTTAGACCGTTTCTACGAGCAGTACTTC; CDR3aa: CASSLDRFYEQYF
v_gene: TRBV10-3; abundance: many; d_gene: .; j_gene: TRBJ1-5; CDR3nt: TGTGCCATCAGTGACCGCCGCAATCAGCCCCAGCATTTT; CDR3aa: CAISDRRNQPQHF
v_gene: TRBV7-9; abundance: many; d_gene: .; j_gene: TRBJ2-7; CDR3nt: TGTGCCAGCAGCTCTGTGGGGGCCGGGAGATACGAGCAGTACTTC; CDR3aa: CASSSVGAGRYEQYF
v_gene: TRBV10-3; abundance: .; d_gene: TRBD1; j_gene: TRBJ2-5; CDR3nt: TGTGCCATCAGTGAGGCACAGGGGGTCGGAAAAGAGACCCAGTACTTC; CDR3aa: CAISEAQGVGKETQYF
v_gene: TRBV10-3; abundance: .; d_gene: TRBD1; j_gene: TRBJ1-2; CDR3nt: TGTGCCATCAGCGGACAGGGGAGGCCTGGCTACACCTTC; CDR3aa: CAISGQGRPGYTF
v_gene: TRBV30; abundance: once; d_gene: .; j_gene: TRBJ1-5; CDR3nt: TGTGCCTGGAGTGTCGGACCGTATGGGAATCAGCCCCAGCATTTT; CDR3aa: CAWSVGPYGNQPQHF
v_gene: TRBV6-2/TRBV6-3; abundance: few; d_gene: .; j_gene: TRBJ1-1; CDR3nt: TGTGCCAGCAGTTACGGAGGGTCTGAAGCTTTCTTT; CDR3aa: CASSYGGSEAFF
v_gene: TRBV10-3; abundance: .; d_gene: .; j_gene: TRBJ1-1; CDR3nt: TGTGCCAGCAGCCGCGATCCGGGACATGCCTCAAACACTGAAGCTTTCTTT; CDR3aa: CASSRDPGHASNTEAFF
v_gene: TRBV10-2; abundance: .; d_gene: TRBD1; j_gene: TRBJ2-7; CDR3nt: TGCGCCAGCAGTTTCCCTGGACAGGGGAGGACCGAGCAGTACTTC; CDR3aa: CASSFPGQGRTEQYF
v_gene: TRBV29-1; abundance: many; d_gene: .; j_gene: TRBJ1-3; CDR3nt: TGCAGCGTCACCGGGACACCATTCTCTGGAAACACCATATATTTT; CDR3aa: CSVTGTPFSGNTIYF
v_gene: TRBV5-6; abundance: .; d_gene: .; j_gene: TRBJ2-7; CDR3nt: TGTGCCAGCAGTGTATGGAACGAGCAGTACTTC; CDR3aa: CASSVWNEQYF
v_gene: TRBV27; abundance: .; d_gene: .; j_gene: TRBJ1-4; CDR3nt: TGTGCCAGCAGTTTAATCAGGGAAAAACTGTTTTTT; CDR3aa: CASSLIREKLFF
v_gene: TRBV12-3/TRBV12-4; abundance: .; d_gene: TRBD1; j_gene: TRBJ1-1; CDR3nt: TGTGCTAGCAGTGGCCGACAGGGAAAGAACACTGAAGCTTTCTTT; CDR3aa: CASSGRQGKNTEAFF